The 8 T cell receptor beta chains below come from one sample, sequenced in a study of siplizumab effects on memory and regulatory T cells. The table came from immunoSEQ multiplex PCR; TCRdb's copy has only in-frame clones and leaves some out. There are 100,000 or so clones in the sample; 92% occur only once, and 12% lies in the top ten. Material for sequencing was non-Treg CD4+ T cells sorted from blood. The receptors shown here come from a human donor in good health.

This chain links TRBV7-2 with TRBJ1-2; the match to TRBD1 covers 8 bases. The CDR3 covers 15 residues. The trim removed 4 bases at V and 3 bases at J, leaving 7 bases unmatched. Germline assignment: CDR1 SGHTA and CDR2 FQGNSA. CDR3 amino acids: CASSSGSGGHYGYTF. DNA for the CDR3: TGTGCCAGCAGCTCAGGGTCAGGGGGCCACTATGGCTACACCTTC.

The genes are TRBV2 and TRBJ2-5, with D possibly matching TRBD2 (6 bases). Germline V gives CDR1 SNHLY, CDR2 FYNNEI. V dropped 7 bases and J dropped 2 bases, with 17 bases sitting between them. The CDR3 spans 15 residues. The CDR3 reads CASKIELAVQETQYF. The CDR3 bases are TGTGCCAGCAAAATAGAACTAGCAGTGCAAGAGACCCAGTACTTC.

This chain's CDR3 is CASSHGTGGGGSYEQYF. CDR3 nucleotide sequence: TGTGCCAGCAGCCATGGGACAGGGGGCGGGGGCTCCTACGAGCAGTACTTC. The chain carries TRBV7-2 and TRBJ2-7; TRBD1 agrees at 12 bases. The CDR3 totals 17 residues. CDR1 is SGHTA, CDR2 FQGNSA, per germline. Trimming at V came to 5 bases and at J to 0 bases, leaving 8 bases not matched to a gene.

This clone was counted once. The genes are TRBV23-1 and TRBJ1-3; weak D call: TRBD1 (5 bases). TRBV23-1 is an ORF, and what it does is uncertain. Trimming removed 4 bases from V and 0 bases from J, with 13 bases in between. The CDR3 is made up of 16 amino acids. This CDR3 is CASSRRDSHSGNTIYF. The CDR3 nucleotides are TGCGCCAGCAGTCGCCGCGACAGCCACTCTGGAAACACCATATATTTT.

The V call is TRBV6-1, the J call TRBJ2-5; D perhaps matches TRBD2 (5 bases). CDR3 size: 15 residues. V lost 5 bases to trimming and J lost 2 bases, with 15 bases between them. Germline lookup yields CDR1 MNHNS and CDR2 SASEGT. DNA for the CDR3: TGTGCCAGCAGTTCCCGCCTGGAGGCGCAAGAGACCCAGTACTTC. This encodes CASSSRLEAQETQYF.

The chain has TRBV19 and TRBJ2-7; D gene uncertain. Germline V gene sequence: CDR1 LNHDA, CDR2 SQIVND (reference sequence). Between the trimmed V and J ends, which lost 3 bases and 3 bases, there was a span of 12 bases. The CDR3 sequence is 14 residues long. DNA for the CDR3: TGTGCCAGTAGTATCATCGACGGCTACTACGAGCAGTACTTC. This translates into CASSIIDGYYEQYF.

V and J are TRBV5-1 and TRBJ1-1; D is ambiguous. Germline assignment: CDR1 SGHRS and CDR2 YFSETQ. The length of the CDR3 is 12 residues. Trimming stripped 4 bases from V and 1 base from J, with 5 bases between. The CDR3 loop is CASSMSNTEAFF. The CDR3 nucleotides read TGCGCCAGCAGCATGTCGAACACTGAAGCTTTCTTT.

The genes are TRBV19 and TRBJ2-2; 9 bases fit TRBD1. Germline V gene data show CDR1 as LNHDA and CDR2 as SQIVND (reference sequence). CDR3 length equals 15 residues. J lost 6 bases, V lost 7 bases, and 9 bases had no gene match. CDR3 amino acids: CASTQPGQGPGELFF. The CDR3 nucleotides are TGTGCCAGTACCCAACCGGGACAGGGCCCCGGGGAGCTGTTTTTT.